The present T cell receptor beta chain was sequenced within a study of Graves' ophthalmopathy and Graves' hyperthyroidism (dated by TCRdb to the late 2010s). General notes on the study: Peripheral blood was collected before any treatment was given, at the time of initial diagnosis. The study used TCR beta repertoire signatures to distinguish Graves' ophthalmopathy from Graves' hyperthyroidism and to predict progression to ophthalmopathy. In total, under 150 blood samples were TCR-sequenced: approximately 42 ophthalmopathy, roughly 77 hyperthyroidism and 17 hyperthyroidism-to-ophthalmopathy patients. To explore V-J signatures that separate ophthalmopathy from hyperthyroidism, a discovery set of 95 to 100 patients was enrolled, consisting of approximately 45 with ophthalmopathy and 55 to 65 with stable hyperthyroidism. An independent validation cohort comprised roughly 20 hyperthyroidism patients and about 16 patients who later progressed from hyperthyroidism to ophthalmopathy. In roughly 6 hyperthyroidism patients, T-cell repertoires of thyroid tissue and blood were compared. Following sampling, methimazole starting at 30 mg daily was administered to hyperthyroidism patients, and high-dose intravenous methylprednisolone was administered to ophthalmopathy patients.

Summary of the overall study and its limitations: The 13-signature model separated ophthalmopathy from stable hyperthyroidism with 85% to 90% sensitivity and 81.08% specificity in cross-validation, and 80%/75% in the test set. Sample size was not predetermined statistically, and investigators were not blinded to group allocation. In validation, the model predicted ophthalmopathy progression with about 71% sensitivity and 72.22% specificity; fewer than 15 predicted patients were CT-confirmed with GO in a median of approximately six months. Most expanded thyroid clonotypes with a frequency above 0.001 also appeared in blood, which suggests that blood repertoires may reflect the immune response in the thyroid.

For repertoire sequencing, TCR beta CDR3 regions were amplified from RNA transcripts. The first round was an RT-PCR using HTBI primers with the Qiagen OneStep RT-PCR kit, and this first round was followed by a second-round multiplex PCR, then size selection and purification. Libraries were sequenced on an Illumina HiSeq2000 using paired-end 100 bp reads. On the authors' methods: SOAPnuke was used to process the reads, removing any read that contained adapters or uncalled bases, had a mean Phred below 15, or lacked an exact match to the constant primer or identifier. COPE v1.2.5 was used to merge the high-quality paired reads. Unique nucleotide sequences were defined as clonotypes and aligned to IMGT TRB V, D and J references using MiTCR v1.1. Analysis was restricted to V-J combinations with a frequency above 0.0001, which covered roughly 99% of repertoires. For each V-J combination, a TCR clonal expansion and chaos score was defined as F50 clonal expansion divided by the chaos observed in the TCRdist matrix. Welch's t-statistics and random forest were used to reduce features to about 14 V-J combinations, which were fed into a naive Bayes classifier. Thyroid-blood repertoire similarity was quantified with the Morisita-Horn index. TCRdb reprocessed the public reads (quality trimming at Q25 with fastp, clone calling with MiXCR) and kept in-frame beta chains. Records with the same CDR3 protein are collapsed into one entry carrying the most frequent genes and DNA. Here the V and J calls rest on TCRdb's processing, not on the authors' analysis. The sample includes 40,000 to 45,000 distinct CDR3 sequences, with 52% observed a single time. More than 15% of the sample lies in the top ten.

The germline V gene yields SGHRS for CDR1 and YFSETQ for CDR2. The CDR3 holds 14 amino acids from the cysteine to the phenylalanine. The entry retains the CDR3 DNA only, 42 bases that are in frame from base 1. Relative to germline, V is 5 bases shorter and J is 3 bases shorter, with 15 bases between their ends. Comment on this clonotype: Its antigen remains undetermined. No base quality information exists; no much larger clone differs at one position.

Ophthalmopathy patients had moderately to severely active disease, Clinical Activity Score of at least 3, NOSPECS grade of at least 4, and disease duration under 3 months. Patients with other autoimmune diseases, uncontrolled infections, pregnancy or lactation were excluded. Clinical symptoms, serum thyroxine, TRAb, thyroid ultrasound and orbital computed tomography were used for diagnosis. Using Ficoll-Paque density gradient centrifugation, PBMCs were isolated from 9 to 10 ml of fresh peripheral blood. Trizol reagent was used to extract the total RNA, and its quality was then checked on an Agilent 2100 Bioanalyzer.

Recombination connected TRBV5-1 to TRBJ2-7; the D gene cannot be resolved beyond TRBD1 or TRBD2, each matching 5 bases. The clonotype comes from an adult man with Graves' ophthalmopathy. The specimen was peripheral blood. The DNA sequence is given as TGCGCCAGCAGAGAGGCAGGGACCCTCTACGAGCAGTACTTC. Translated, this gives CASREAGTLYEQYF.